These 6 T cell receptor beta chains were all obtained from the same sample, sequenced in a study of T cells in Graves' hyperthyroidism and ophthalmopathy. The TCR beta CDR3 regions underwent amplification using RNA transcripts as the source. HTBI primers were used for first-round RT-PCR of the TCR CDR3. TCRdb passed the multiplex PCR reads through MiXCR, listing each CDR3 protein once. The sample records some 460,000 distinct CDR3 sequences, roughly 14% being singletons. Sequencing was done on a sample of blood. The receptors stem from a woman under 30 with Graves' hyperthyroidism.

This chain uses TRBV18 with TRBJ2-5; D unclear. Germline values: CDR1 KGHSH, CDR2 LQKENI. Trimming took off 0 bases at V and 5 bases at J, with 10 bases between the two ends. This CDR3 has 14 residues. The CDR3 nucleotides read TGTGCCAGCTCACCACCGGGGAACGGGGAGACCCAGTACTTC. Protein product: CASSPPGNGETQYF.

The chain employs TRBV4-1 and TRBJ2-2; 12 nucleotides align to TRBD2. V lost 4 bases, J lost 0 bases, and 15 bases stayed unmatched. Germline V gene data show CDR1 as MGHRA and CDR2 as YSYEKL. The CDR3 is 21 residues long. This chain's CDR3 is CASSLRDRRLAGAANTGELFF. The CDR3 region has the DNA TGCGCCAGCAGCCTCAGGGACAGGAGACTAGCGGGAGCAGCGAACACCGGGGAGCTGTTTTTT.

This clonotype showed up many times. V and J are TRBV10-3 and TRBJ2-7; D is unresolved. The V end was cut by 2 bases, the J end by 6 bases, with 5 bases between. This CDR3 is built from 11 residues. Germline-derived CDR1 and CDR2 are ENHRY and SYGVKD. The CDR3 DNA reads as TGTGCCATCAGTGAGGAGGCCGAGCAGTACTTC. Translated, it gives CAISEEAEQYF.

In this sample, this clonotype turned up many times. V gene TRBV27 combines with J gene TRBJ1-2; D remains unclear. The CDR3 is 21 amino acids. The germline CDR1 and CDR2 sequences are MNHEY and SMNVEV (reference sequence). V lost 3 bases to trimming and J lost 2 bases, with 31 bases between them. The CDR3, as DNA: TGTGCCAGCAGTTTTAGCTCGATCAAGGGAGGATTAGCCCATGGAAACTATGGCTACACCTTC. Its protein is CASSFSSIKGGLAHGNYGYTF.

Of note for this clonotype: This sequence may be a read error, since a much larger clone differs from it by one base. The chain uses TRBV6-5 and TRBJ2-2, with TRBD1 as a possible D gene (5 bases). The CDR3 totals 17 residues. The germline CDR1 and CDR2 sequences are MNHEY and SVGAGI. CDR3: CSSSYSLLRGRGGELFF. For the CDR3, the DNA is TGTTCCAGCAGTTACTCGTTGTTACGCGGAAGGGGCGGGGAGCTGTTTTTT.

The rearrangement joins TRBV5-4 to TRBJ1-2; D may be TRBD1 (5 bases). The CDR3 has 15 amino acids. CDR1 and CDR2 from the germline V gene are SGHNT and YYREEE (reference sequence). Trimming took off 0 bases at V and 3 bases at J, with 12 bases between the two ends. CDR3 region: CASSLVTGRDYGYTF. The CDR3, as DNA: TGTGCCAGCAGCTTGGTGACGGGGCGCGACTATGGCTACACCTTC. Combining the CDR3 with reference TRBV5-4 and TRBJ1-2 gives the whole variable domain ETGVTQSPTHLIKTRGQQVTLRCSSQSGHNTVSWYQQALGQGPQFIFQYYREEENGRGNFPPRFSGLQFPNYSSELNVNALELDDSALYLCASSLVTGRDYGYTFGSGTRLTVV.